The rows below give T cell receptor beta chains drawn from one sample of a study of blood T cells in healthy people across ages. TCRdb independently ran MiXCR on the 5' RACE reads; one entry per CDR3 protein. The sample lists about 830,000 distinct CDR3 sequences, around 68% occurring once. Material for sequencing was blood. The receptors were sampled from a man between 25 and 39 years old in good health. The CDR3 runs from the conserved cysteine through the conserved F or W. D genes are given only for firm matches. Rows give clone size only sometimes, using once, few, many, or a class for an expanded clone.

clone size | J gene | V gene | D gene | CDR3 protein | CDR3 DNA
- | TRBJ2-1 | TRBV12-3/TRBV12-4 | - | CASDTDRGSDEQFF | TGTGCCAGCGATACGGACCGCGGGTCCGATGAGCAGTTCTTC
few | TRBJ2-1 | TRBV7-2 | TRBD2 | CASSLGGLAGGVRFNEQFF | TGTGCCAGCAGCCTAGGCGGACTAGCGGGGGGCGTAAGGTTCAATGAGCAGTTCTTC
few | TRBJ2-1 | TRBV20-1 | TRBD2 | CSPGGVEQFF | TGCAGCCCGGGAGGGGTTGAGCAGTTCTTC
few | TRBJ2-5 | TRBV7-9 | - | CASSSTGTRETQYF | TGTGCCAGCAGCTCCACAGGGACGAGGGAGACCCAGTACTTC
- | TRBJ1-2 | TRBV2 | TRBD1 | CASSERGGQIYGYTF | TGTGCCAGCAGTGAAAGAGGGGGACAGATCTATGGCTACACCTTC
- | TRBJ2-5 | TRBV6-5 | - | CASSTRGTPKETQYF | TGTGCCAGCAGTACCCGAGGGACACCAAAAGAGACCCAGTACTTC
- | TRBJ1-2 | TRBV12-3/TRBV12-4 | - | CASSLNRVDYGYTF | TGTGCCAGCAGTCTGAACAGGGTTGACTATGGCTACACCTTC
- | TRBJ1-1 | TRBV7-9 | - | CASSPSSKGTNTEAFF | TGTGCCAGCAGCCCTAGTTCCAAGGGCACGAACACTGAAGCTTTCTTT
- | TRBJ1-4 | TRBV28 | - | CASRGGWEKLFF | TGTGCCAGCAGGGGGGGGTGGGAAAAACTGTTTTTT
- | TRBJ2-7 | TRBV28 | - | CASSSPRGGRGRSYEQYF | TGTGCCAGCAGTTCTCCCCGCGGGGGCAGGGGGCGTTCCTACGAGCAGTACTTC
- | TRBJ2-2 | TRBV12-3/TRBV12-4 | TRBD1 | CASTTGQGAGELFF | TGTGCCAGCACTACGGGACAGGGGGCCGGGGAGCTGTTTTTT
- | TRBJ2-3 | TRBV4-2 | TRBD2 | CASSPSGSGGARGTDTQYF | TGTGCCAGCAGCCCAAGCGGTAGCGGGGGGGCTCGAGGCACAGATACGCAGTATTTT
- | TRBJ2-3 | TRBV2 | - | CASDARADTQYF | TGTGCCAGCGACGCCAGGGCTGATACGCAGTATTTT
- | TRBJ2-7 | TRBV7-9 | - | CASRSTVPYEQYF | TGTGCCAGCAGGTCGACTGTCCCCTACGAGCAGTACTTC
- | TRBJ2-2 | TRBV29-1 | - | CSAGGPGELFF | TGCAGCGCCGGGGGCCCCGGGGAGCTGTTTTTT
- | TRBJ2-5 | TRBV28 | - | CASSSWTEQETQYF | TGTGCCAGCAGTAGCTGGACGGAACAAGAGACCCAGTACTTC
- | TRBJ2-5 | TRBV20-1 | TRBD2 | CSARGRKRGGNQETQYF | TGCAGTGCTAGAGGTCGAAAGCGGGGGGGCAATCAAGAGACCCAGTACTTC
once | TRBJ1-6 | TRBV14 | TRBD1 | CASSQVTGGYGPLHF | TGTGCCAGCAGCCAGGTGACAGGGGGTTATGGACCCCTCCACTTT
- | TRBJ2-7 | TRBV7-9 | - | CASSLGKFRAYEQYF | TGTGCCAGCAGCTTGGGGAAATTTAGGGCCTACGAGCAGTACTTC
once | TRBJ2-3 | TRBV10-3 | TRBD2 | CAISGGSGRTDTQYF | TGTGCCATCAGTGGGGGGAGCGGGAGGACAGATACGCAGTATTTT
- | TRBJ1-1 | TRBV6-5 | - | CATVRVDGEAFF | TGTGCCACCGTAAGGGTGGACGGTGAAGCTTTCTTT
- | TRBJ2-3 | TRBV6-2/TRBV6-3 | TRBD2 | CASSYRTSGSYFLPADTQYF | TGTGCCAGCAGTTACAGGACTAGCGGGAGCTACTTCCTCCCTGCAGATACGCAGTATTTT
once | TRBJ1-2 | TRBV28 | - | CASSFPAGKIDGYTF | TGTGCCAGCAGTTTCCCCGCAGGGAAAATCGATGGCTACACCTTC
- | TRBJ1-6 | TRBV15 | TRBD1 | CATSRARLWDRENSPLHF | TGTGCCACCAGCAGAGCTAGATTATGGGACAGGGAGAATTCACCCCTCCACTTT
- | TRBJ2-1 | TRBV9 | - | CASSVATIVANEQFF | TGTGCCAGCAGCGTAGCTACTATTGTAGCCAATGAGCAGTTCTTC
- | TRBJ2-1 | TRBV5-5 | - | CAVTTGTAGDEQFF | TGTGCCGTAACAACGGGGACAGCGGGGGATGAGCAGTTCTTC
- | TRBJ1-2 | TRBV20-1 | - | CSASTRAQKGWGCTF | TGCAGTGCTAGTACCCGGGCGCAGAAAGGCTGGGGCTGCACCTTC
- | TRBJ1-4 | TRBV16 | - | CASSQSRQPNEKLFF | TGTGCCAGCAGCCAATCGCGACAACCGAATGAAAAACTGTTTTTT
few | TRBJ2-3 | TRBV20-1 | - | CSATSAANPNTQYF | TGCAGTGCTACTTCGGCAGCCAATCCTAATACGCAGTATTTT
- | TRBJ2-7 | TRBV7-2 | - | CASSLAHRLSYEQYF | TGTGCCAGCAGCTTAGCCCACCGACTCTCCTACGAGCAGTACTTC
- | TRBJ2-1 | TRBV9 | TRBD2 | CASSVLAGGRYEQFF | TGTGCCAGCAGCGTCCTAGCGGGGGGGCGGTATGAGCAGTTCTTC
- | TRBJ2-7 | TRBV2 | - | CALSSPYEQYF | TGTGCCCTCAGCTCCCCCTACGAGCAGTACTTC
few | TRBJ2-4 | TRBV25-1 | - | CASSEGRGAKNIQYF | TGTGCCAGCAGTGAAGGAAGGGGGGCCAAAAACATTCAGTACTTC
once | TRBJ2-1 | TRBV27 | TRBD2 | CASSLSSSGGSNEQFF | TGTGCCAGCAGTTTATCATCTAGCGGGGGGTCCAATGAGCAGTTCTTC
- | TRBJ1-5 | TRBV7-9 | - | CAIELGVRQPQHF | TGTGCCATCGAATTGGGAGTCAGACAGCCCCAGCATTTT
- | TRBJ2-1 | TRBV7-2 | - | CASSLSFDGFSYNEQFF | TGTGCCAGCAGCTTATCATTTGACGGGTTTTCCTACAATGAGCAGTTCTTC
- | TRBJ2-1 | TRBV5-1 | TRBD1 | CASSLGQGDLYNEQFF | TGCGCCAGCAGCCTGGGACAGGGGGATCTCTACAATGAGCAGTTCTTC
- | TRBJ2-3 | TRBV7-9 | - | CASSRYIDTQYF | TGTGCCAGCAGCCGATATATAGATACGCAGTATTTT
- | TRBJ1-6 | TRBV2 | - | CASSEASYNSPLHF | TGTGCCAGCAGTGAGGCCAGCTATAATTCACCCCTCCACTTT
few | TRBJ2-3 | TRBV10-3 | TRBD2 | CAISETSGADTQYF | TGTGCCATCAGTGAGACTAGCGGTGCGGATACGCAGTATTTT
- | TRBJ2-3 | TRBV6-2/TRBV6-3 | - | CASSDRIITDTQYF | TGTGCCAGCAGTGACAGAATCATCACAGATACGCAGTATTTT
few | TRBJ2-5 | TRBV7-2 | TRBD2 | CASSSSGGHQETQYF | TGTGCCAGCAGCTCTAGCGGGGGCCACCAAGAGACCCAGTACTTC
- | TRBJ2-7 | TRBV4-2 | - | CASSLGGPFGEQYF | TGTGCCAGCAGCCTGGGGGGGCCCTTTGGAGAGCAGTACTTC
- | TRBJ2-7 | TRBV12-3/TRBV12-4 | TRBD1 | CASRSGAGGEQYF | TGTGCCAGCAGATCCGGGGCAGGGGGCGAGCAGTACTTC
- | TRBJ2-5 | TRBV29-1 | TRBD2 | CSAVAGGGETQYF | TGCAGCGCAGTAGCGGGGGGCGGCGAGACCCAGTACTTC
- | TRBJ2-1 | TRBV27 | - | CAGSLSAPETGGNYNEQFF | TGTGCCGGCAGTTTATCGGCCCCGGAGACAGGAGGGAACTACAATGAGCAGTTCTTC
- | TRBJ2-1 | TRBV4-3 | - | CASSQDFGPNNEQFF | TGCGCCAGCAGCCAAGACTTTGGGCCCAACAATGAGCAGTTCTTC
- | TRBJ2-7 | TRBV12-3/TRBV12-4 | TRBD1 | CASSPWGQGDGYEQYF | TGTGCCAGCAGTCCTTGGGGACAGGGGGACGGCTACGAGCAGTACTTC
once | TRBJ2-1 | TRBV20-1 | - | CSGGENSHEQFF | TGCAGTGGAGGGGAGAATAGTCATGAGCAGTTCTTC
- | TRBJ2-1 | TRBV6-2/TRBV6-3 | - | CASRAGVGEQFF | TGTGCCAGTAGGGCAGGGGTAGGGGAGCAGTTCTTC
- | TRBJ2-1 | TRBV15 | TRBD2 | CATSRTRGLGSEQFF | TGTGCCACCAGCAGGACCAGGGGACTAGGGTCTGAGCAGTTCTTC
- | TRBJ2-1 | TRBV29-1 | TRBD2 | CSVGGLAGATNEQFF | TGCAGCGTTGGGGGGCTAGCGGGGGCCACCAATGAGCAGTTCTTC
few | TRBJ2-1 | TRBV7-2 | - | CASSFGDHRTSNEQFF | TGTGCCAGCAGCTTCGGAGACCACCGGACATCTAATGAGCAGTTCTTC
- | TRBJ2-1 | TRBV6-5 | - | CASTTNSEQFF | TGTGCCAGTACTACAAATAGTGAGCAGTTCTTC
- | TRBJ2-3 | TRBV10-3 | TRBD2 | CAISELPASWTSGGHTDTQYF | TGTGCCATCAGTGAGCTACCAGCCTCCTGGACTAGCGGGGGGCACACAGATACGCAGTATTTT
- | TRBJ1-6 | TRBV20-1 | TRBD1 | CSAAGQGGSNSPLHF | TGCAGTGCTGCGGGACAGGGAGGATCTAATTCACCCCTCCACTTT
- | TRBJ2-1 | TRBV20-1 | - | CSAGRLPGSYNEQFF | TGCAGTGCAGGCCGGCTACCTGGCTCCTACAATGAGCAGTTCTTC
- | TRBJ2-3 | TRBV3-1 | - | CASLASTSTDTQYF | TGTGCCAGCCTAGCGTCCACTAGCACAGATACGCAGTATTTT
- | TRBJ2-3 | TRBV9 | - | CASSAYIWGSGDTQYF | TGTGCCAGCAGCGCTTATATCTGGGGCTCGGGAGATACGCAGTATTTT